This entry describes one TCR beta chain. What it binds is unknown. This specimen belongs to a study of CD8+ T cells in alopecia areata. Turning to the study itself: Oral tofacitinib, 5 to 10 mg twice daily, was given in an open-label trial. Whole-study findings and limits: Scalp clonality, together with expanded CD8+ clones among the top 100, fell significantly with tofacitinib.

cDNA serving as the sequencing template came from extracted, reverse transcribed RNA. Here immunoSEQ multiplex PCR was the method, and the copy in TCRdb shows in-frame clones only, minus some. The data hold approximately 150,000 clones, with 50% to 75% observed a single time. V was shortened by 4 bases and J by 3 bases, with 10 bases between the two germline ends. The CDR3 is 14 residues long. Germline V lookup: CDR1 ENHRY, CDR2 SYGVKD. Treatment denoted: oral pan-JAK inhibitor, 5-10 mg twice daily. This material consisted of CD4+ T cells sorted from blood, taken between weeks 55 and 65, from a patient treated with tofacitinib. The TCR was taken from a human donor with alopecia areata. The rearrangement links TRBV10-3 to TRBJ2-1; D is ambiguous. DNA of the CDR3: TGTGCCATCAGTGTCGGGCCCAACTACAATGAGCAGTTCTTC. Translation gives CAISVGPNYNEQFF.